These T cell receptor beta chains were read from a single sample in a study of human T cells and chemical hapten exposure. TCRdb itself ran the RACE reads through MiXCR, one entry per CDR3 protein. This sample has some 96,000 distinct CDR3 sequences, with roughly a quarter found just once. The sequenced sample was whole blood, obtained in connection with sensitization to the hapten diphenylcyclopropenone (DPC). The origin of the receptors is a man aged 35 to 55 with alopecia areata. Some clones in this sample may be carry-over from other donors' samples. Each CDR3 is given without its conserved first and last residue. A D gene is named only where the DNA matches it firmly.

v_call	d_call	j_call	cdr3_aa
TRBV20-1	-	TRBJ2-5	SARGTGTPQETQY
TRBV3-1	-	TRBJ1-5	ASSRAVGSNQPQH
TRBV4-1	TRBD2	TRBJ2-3	ASSHASGPTDTQY
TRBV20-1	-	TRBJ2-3	SARAAGSSSDTQY
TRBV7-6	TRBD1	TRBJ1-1	ASSLRDRGENTEAF
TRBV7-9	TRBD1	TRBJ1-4	ASSYRQGDEKLF
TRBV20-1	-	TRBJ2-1	SALASDEQF
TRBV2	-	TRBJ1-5	ASSLQGYQPQH
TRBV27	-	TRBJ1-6	ASSWNVEGSPLH
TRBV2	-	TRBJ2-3	ASSSEAVSTDTQY
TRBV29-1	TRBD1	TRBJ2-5	SAITGGQETQY
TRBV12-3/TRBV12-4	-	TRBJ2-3	ASSLGFVDTQY
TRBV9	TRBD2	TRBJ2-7	ASSVTGGRLDEQY
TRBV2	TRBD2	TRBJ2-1	ASPSGAPYNEQF
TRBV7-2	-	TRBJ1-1	ASSSQGSHTEAF
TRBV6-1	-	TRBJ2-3	ASSEQGFADTQY
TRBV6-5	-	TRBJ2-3	ASSLREVTDTQY
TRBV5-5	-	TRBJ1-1	ASSLTTLDTEAF
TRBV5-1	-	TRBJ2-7	ASSLDCRNEQY
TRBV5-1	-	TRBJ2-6	ASSDGPSSGANVLT
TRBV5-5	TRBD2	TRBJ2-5	ASSYGTSGQETQY
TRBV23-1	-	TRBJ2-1	ASSLSGLWNEQF
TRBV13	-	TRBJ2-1	ASSRVNEQF
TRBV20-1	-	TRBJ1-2	SETADYGYT
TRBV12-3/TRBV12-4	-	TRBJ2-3	ASSLSRGTDTQY
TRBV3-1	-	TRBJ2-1	ASSQKAALGNEQF
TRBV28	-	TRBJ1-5	ASSAAGTLNQPQH
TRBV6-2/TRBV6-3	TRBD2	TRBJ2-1	ASSYSSGNNEQF
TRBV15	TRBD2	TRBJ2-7	ATSRDKLAEREGLAYEQY
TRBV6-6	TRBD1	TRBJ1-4	ASSLPGQGAREKLF
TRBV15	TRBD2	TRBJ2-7	ATSSPGTSGRRAEQY
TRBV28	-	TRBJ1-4	ASSLGVGVTNEKLF
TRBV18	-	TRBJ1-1	ASSPDGRVRNTEAF
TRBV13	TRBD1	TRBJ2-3	ASSDTGAPDTQY
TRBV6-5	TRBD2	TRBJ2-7	ASRISGRGIYEQY
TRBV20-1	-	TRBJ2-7	SARVGLSYEQY
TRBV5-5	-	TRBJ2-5	ASSLEEKGKTQY
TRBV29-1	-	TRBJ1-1	SVSTGLSTEAF
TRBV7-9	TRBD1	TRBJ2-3	ASSYSDRVQQY
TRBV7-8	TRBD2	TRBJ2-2	ASSSAPQLAGVDTGELF
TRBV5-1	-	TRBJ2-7	ASSLAPDLVYEQY
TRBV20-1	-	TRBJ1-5	SARSPTVLGNQPQH
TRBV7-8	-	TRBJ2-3	ASSLRGSGLVTDTQY